Following are 17 T cell receptor beta chains from one sample sequenced in a study of shared clonotypes between healthy human individuals. CD45RO-negative, CCR7-positively selected cells formed the naive CD8 fraction, excluding terminally differentiated effector memory CD45RA+ cells. Sequencing was performed with immunoSEQ multiplex PCR; in TCRdb, only in-frame clones are kept and a portion is missing. The sample records around 640,000 clones, approximately 96% being singletons. Sequencing used naive CD8+ T cells sorted from blood. The receptors were sampled from a woman aged 25 to 39 in good health.

The V and J genes are TRBV28 and TRBJ1-5, with 7 bases fitting TRBD1. Germline loops: CDR1 MDHEN, CDR2 SYDVKM. Trimming at V came to 6 bases and at J to 3 bases, leaving 5 bases not matched to a gene. The CDR3 has 14 residues. The CDR3 DNA is TGTGCCAGCAGGACACAGGGGAACAATCAGCCCCAGCATTTT. This translates into CASRTQGNNQPQHF. The whole variable domain, filled in from reference TRBV28 and TRBJ1-5, reads DVKVTQSSRYLVKRTGEKVFLECVQDMDHENMFWYRQDPGLGLRLIYFSYDVKMKEKGDIPEGYSVSREKKERFSLILESASTNQTSMYLCASRTQGNNQPQHFGDGTRLSIL.

The chain uses TRBV28 and TRBJ1-5; 7 nucleotides align to TRBD1. V lost 2 bases to trimming and J lost 7 bases; unmatched junction nucleotides: 5. The length of the CDR3 is 14 residues. Germline assignment: CDR1 MDHEN and CDR2 SYDVKM. In DNA form, the CDR3 reads TGTGCCAGCAGTTTACGTACAGGGGTACAGCCCCAGCATTTT. Protein sequence: CASSLRTGVQPQHF.

With regard to this clone: The sample carries other DNA sequences with the same CDR3. V gene TRBV28 combines with J gene TRBJ2-2; D unresolved. The V gene's germline CDR1 is MDHEN and CDR2 SYDVKM. Trimming pared 3 bases from V and 5 bases from J, leaving 4 bases between. There are 12 residues in the CDR3. CDR3 residues: CASSFDTGELFF. Written as DNA, the CDR3 is TGTGCCAGCAGTTTTGATACCGGGGAGCTGTTTTTT.

The rearrangement links TRBV6-5 to TRBJ2-7; D is undetermined. CDR3 length: 14 residues. Germline CDR1 reads MNHEY; CDR2 reads SVGAGI. The ends were cut back, 2 bases at V and 1 base at J, with 9 bases in the middle. DNA for the CDR3: TGTGCCAGCAGTTACGGATCGAGATCCTACGAGCAGTACTTC. Translation gives CASSYGSRSYEQYF.

A note on this clone: Mismatch with germline at one junction end may stem from a read error. J is TRBJ1-2 and V is TRBV5-5; D gene unclear. The CDR3 loop spans 13 amino acids. CDR1 and CDR2 from the germline V gene are SGHKS and YYEKEE (reference sequence). The CDR3 nucleotides are TGTGCCAGCAGCTTGGACATCGAGGCGCCAGCAGCATTC. As protein: CASSLDIEAPAAF.

Comments on this clone: The same CDR3 also results from other DNA sequences found in this sample. The chain couples TRBV19 to TRBJ2-1; the D is unclear. The CDR3 covers 12 residues. Trimming left V 0 bases short and J 9 bases short, with 6 bases between. Germline V gene data show CDR1 as LNHDA and CDR2 as SQIVND (reference sequence). In DNA form, the CDR3 reads TGTGCCAGTAGTATAGATCGGAGTGAGCAGTTCTTC. It encodes CASSIDRSEQFF.

The chain employs TRBV27 and TRBJ2-1, with 7 nucleotides matching TRBD2. The CDR3 sequence is 16 residues long. Germline CDR1 MNHEY, CDR2 SMNVEV (reference sequence). Germline trimming cut 5 bases from V and 0 bases from J; bases unmatched to any gene: 7. Here the CDR3 reads CASSGFTSVSYNEQFF. In DNA form, the CDR3 reads TGTGCCAGCAGTGGATTTACTAGCGTCTCCTACAATGAGCAGTTCTTC.

The genes are TRBV27 and TRBJ2-7; TRBD2 might be the D (6 bases). Germline V gene lookup returns CDR1 MNHEY and CDR2 SMNVEV (reference sequence). The CDR3 is 14 amino acids. Deletions cut 1 base from V and 7 bases from J, with 14 bases between. CDR3 amino acids: CASSLLWGVVEQYF. The DNA for the CDR3 is TGTGCCAGCAGTTTATTGTGGGGGGTTGTGGAGCAGTACTTC.

This chain uses TRBV28 with TRBJ2-1, with 10 bases aligning to TRBD2. From germline, CDR1 is MDHEN and CDR2 SYDVKM. CDR3 length: 18 amino acids. The V gene end was trimmed by 2 bases and the J gene end by 8 bases; junction bases not matched to a gene: 15. CDR3 DNA sequence: TGTGCCAGCAGTTTAGGGACAGTAGTTAGCGGGGGGCGCGATGAGCAGTTCTTC. Translated: CASSLGTVVSGGRDEQFF.

The sample holds one count of this clone. The chain joins TRBV13 to TRBJ2-7, with unresolved D. The CDR3 sequence is 12 residues long. Per the germline V gene, CDR1 is PRHDT and CDR2 is FYEKMQ (reference sequence). Trimming pared 3 bases from V and 2 bases from J, leaving 5 bases between. DNA of the CDR3: TGTGCCAGCAGCTTTTCCCCCTACGAGCAGTACTTC. It specifies CASSFSPYEQYF.

V gene TRBV15 combines with J gene TRBJ2-2; 9 bases fit TRBD1. This CDR3 has 15 residues. The J segment lost 7 bases and the V segment lost 5 bases, leaving 8 bases of the junction unmatched. Looked up from germline, CDR1 is LNHNV and CDR2 is YYDKDF (reference sequence). Written as DNA, the CDR3 is TGTGCCACCAGCTCGGAGGGGACAGGGCACGGGGAGCTGTTTTTT. Translating gives CATSSEGTGHGELFF.

This sequence joins TRBV4-1 and TRBJ2-7; possibly TRBD2 for D (5 bases). V gave up 4 bases and J gave up 3 bases, with 10 bases separating them. CDR3 length: 13 amino acids. Germline V gene sequence: CDR1 MGHRA, CDR2 YSYEKL. DNA of the CDR3: TGCGCCAGCAGCCCCAAGGGAGTCTACGAGCAGTACTTC. Amino acids: CASSPKGVYEQYF.

The chain couples TRBV28 to TRBJ2-7, with D unresolved. V was cut by 2 bases and J by 0 bases, with 11 bases left in between. The germline V gene has CDR1 MDHEN and CDR2 SYDVKM. This CDR3 contains 15 residues. The CDR3 DNA is TGTGCCAGCAGTTTAGGCGTAGTAAGCTCCTACGAGCAGTACTTC. It translates to CASSLGVVSSYEQYF.

This clone was picked up one time. This chain connects TRBV4-1 to TRBJ1-2; D is perhaps TRBD1 (6 bases). The CDR3 extends over 15 amino acids. Between the trimmed V and J ends, which lost 4 bases and 8 bases, there was a span of 20 bases. Per the germline V gene, CDR1 is MGHRA and CDR2 is YSYEKL. The CDR3 coding sequence is TGCGCCAGCAGCCTACCAGGGACACCGTTAAAGGGCTACACCTTC. The encoded protein is CASSLPGTPLKGYTF.

V is TRBV6-1 and J is TRBJ1-1, with unresolved D. Germline V gene data show CDR1 as MNHNS and CDR2 as SASEGT. V lost 4 bases, J lost 4 bases, and 7 bases lay in between. The CDR3 spans 12 residues. The CDR3 DNA reads TGTGCCAGCAGTGCCCCACTCACTGAAGCTTTCTTT. Its protein product is CASSAPLTEAFF.

The table lists this clone with a count of one. The rearrangement joins TRBV6-1 to TRBJ2-1; the match to TRBD1 covers 9 bases. V was pared by 6 bases and J by 3 bases, with 6 bases of the junction left unmatched. Per the germline V gene, CDR1 is MNHNS and CDR2 is SASEGT. The CDR3 has 15 amino acids. DNA for the CDR3: TGTGCCAGCAGCCTAGACAGGGGGAACTACAATGAGCAGTTCTTC. This translates into CASSLDRGNYNEQFF.

This chain connects TRBV7-9 to TRBJ1-2, with D possibly being TRBD1 (6 bases). The CDR3 extends over 15 amino acids. V gave up 5 bases and J gave up 2 bases, with 15 bases separating them. Germline values: CDR1 SEHNR, CDR2 FQNEAQ (reference sequence). As DNA, the CDR3 is TGTGCCAGCAGCCCCCGACAGGCCGTAAACTATGGCTACACCTTC. Translated: CASSPRQAVNYGYTF.